The 25 T cell receptor beta chains presented below share a single source sample, sequenced in a study of control samples from healthy donors and cancer patients. Repertoires were generated with immunoSEQ multiplex PCR, while TCRdb's copy carries only in-frame clones and drops some. The table lists about 92,000 clones, more than 75% of them singletons. The sequenced sample was blood. Receptor source: a woman aged 60-70 years in good health.

J is TRBJ2-2 and V is TRBV12-5; 8 positions match TRBD2. CDR3 length: 17 residues. The V and J ends lost 1 base and 4 bases, in that order; junction bases with no gene match: 8. CDR1 LGHNT and CDR2 FRNRAP come from the germline V gene. Here the CDR3 DNA reads TGTGCTAGTGGTTTGGCCCGGGGGGGCCGGAGCACCGGGGAGCTGTTTTTT. Translating it yields CASGLARGGRSTGELFF.

J is TRBJ1-3 and V is TRBV19; D is possibly TRBD1 (5 bases). Looked up from germline, CDR1 is LNHDA and CDR2 is SQIVND (reference sequence). This CDR3 is built from 19 residues. V lost 7 bases to trimming and J lost 2 bases, with 27 bases between them. In DNA, the CDR3 is TGTGCCAGTAAACCTCTCTCGGGCCAGCCAGGGTCCCCTGGAAACACCATATATTTT. Translated, it gives CASKPLSGQPGSPGNTIYF.

The chain has TRBV11-2 and TRBJ2-5; D tentatively fits TRBD1 or TRBD2 (5 bases each). In germline, CDR1 is SGHAT, CDR2 FQNNGV. The CDR3 length is 14 residues. Trimming shortened V by 5 bases and J by 1 base, and 11 bases separated the two germline ends. The CDR3 DNA reads as TGTGCCAGCAGCCGGGGACGGCTCCAAGAGACCCAGTACTTC. As protein: CASSRGRLQETQYF.

CDR3 sequence (DNA): TGCGCCAGCAGCTTGGACACGTCAAACTATGGCTACACCTTC. Amino acids: CASSLDTSNYGYTF. This chain connects TRBV5-1 to TRBJ1-2; D not certain. Looked up from germline, CDR1 is SGHRS and CDR2 is YFSETQ. The CDR3 spans 14 residues. With 0 bases removed from V and 2 bases from J, the gap between germline ends came to 8 bases.

The chain recombines TRBV6-5 with TRBJ1-2; D not certain. CDR3 length: 13 residues. Germline values: CDR1 MNHEY, CDR2 SVGAGI. Deletions cut 8 bases from V and 4 bases from J, with 14 bases between. CDR3 amino acids: CASRPTEPYGYTF. CDR3 in DNA: TGTGCCAGCCGCCCCACCGAACCCTATGGCTACACCTTC.

This chain links TRBV19 with TRBJ1-5, with D maybe TRBD1 (5 bases). The CDR3 length is 14 residues. The ends were cut back, 3 bases at V and 0 bases at J, with 6 bases in the middle. The germline CDR1 and CDR2 sequences are LNHDA and SQIVND (reference sequence). The CDR3 nucleotides are TGTGCCAGTAGTATCGACAGTAGCAATCAGCCCCAGCATTTT. Protein sequence: CASSIDSSNQPQHF.

This chain connects TRBV10-1 to TRBJ2-3; D perhaps matches TRBD2 (5 bases). V lost 4 bases and J 1 base, leaving 15 bases between the germline ends. The germline V gene has CDR1 WNHNN and CDR2 SYGVQD (reference sequence). This CDR3 has 16 residues. This chain's CDR3 is CASSARGILGTDTQYF. For the CDR3, the DNA is TGCGCCAGCAGTGCTAGAGGGATCCTGGGCACAGATACGCAGTATTTT.

The J gene is TRBJ2-7, the V gene TRBV29-1; 9 nucleotides align to TRBD2. The CDR3 is made up of 14 amino acids. J was trimmed by 6 bases and V by 3 bases; bases with no gene match: 9. The germline CDR1 and CDR2 sequences are SQVTM and ANQGSEA. Here the CDR3 reads CSVDEVAGVGEQYF. Here the CDR3 DNA reads TGCAGCGTTGATGAGGTAGCGGGAGTCGGCGAGCAGTACTTC.

This rearrangement joins TRBV28 to TRBJ1-1; a weak D match, TRBD1 (6 bases). This CDR3 has 14 amino acids. Trimming pared 6 bases from V and 1 base from J, leaving 12 bases between. Germline values: CDR1 MDHEN, CDR2 SYDVKM. CDR3 loop: CASSGAGANTEAFF. The CDR3 region has the DNA TGTGCCAGCAGCGGAGCGGGGGCGAACACTGAAGCTTTCTTT. Supplemented by reference TRBV28 and TRBJ1-1, the full variable domain reads DVKVTQSSRYLVKRTGEKVFLECVQDMDHENMFWYRQDPGLGLRLIYFSYDVKMKEKGDIPEGYSVSREKKERFSLILESASTNQTSMYLCASSGAGANTEAFFGQGTRLTVV.

CDR3 loop: CASSRKDISNQPQHF. The CDR3 coding sequence is TGTGCCAGCAGCCGGAAGGACATTAGCAATCAGCCCCAGCATTTT. The V gene is TRBV7-7, the J gene TRBJ1-5; D might be TRBD1 (5 bases). The CDR3 length is 15 residues. CDR1 is SSHAT and CDR2 is FNYEAQ in the germline V gene (reference sequence). V gave up 5 bases and J gave up 0 bases, with 11 bases separating them.

The chain couples TRBV28 to TRBJ1-3, with 7 bases fitting TRBD1. The length of the CDR3 is 15 residues. CDR1 and CDR2 from the germline V gene are MDHEN and SYDVKM. V dropped 5 bases and J dropped 2; count of bases not matched to a gene: 6. The CDR3 bases are TGTGCCAGCAGTCCCCTAGGGGGCACTGGAAACACCATATATTTT. It specifies CASSPLGGTGNTIYF.

This clone has a handful of counts. The chain employs TRBV10-3 and TRBJ2-7; 9 bases agree with TRBD1. The germline V gene encodes CDR1 ENHRY and CDR2 SYGVKD. V gave up 7 bases and J gave up 0 bases; unmatched junction bases: 4. CDR3 length: 14 amino acids. The CDR3 sequence: CAIKTGQGSYEQYF. As DNA, the CDR3 is TGTGCCATCAAAACGGGACAGGGCTCCTACGAGCAGTACTTC.

DNA of the CDR3: TGTGCCAGCAGCCAGGGGGTGGTAAACACCGGGGAGCTGTTTTTT. Amino acid sequence: CASSQGVVNTGELFF. The chain has TRBV7-6 and TRBJ2-2; 7 positions agree with TRBD1. There are 15 residues in the CDR3. Germline V gene lookup returns CDR1 SGHVS and CDR2 FNYEAQ. Trimming removed 5 bases from V and 2 bases from J; junction bases left unmatched: 5.

The chain is built from TRBV29-1 and TRBJ1-1; tentatively, D is TRBD1 (6 bases). CDR1 and CDR2 (germline): SQVTM, ANQGSEA. Deletions cut 6 bases from V and 0 bases from J, with 14 bases between. The CDR3 runs 14 residues. The CDR3 loop is CSVLPGAVNTEAFF. Written as DNA, the CDR3 is TGCAGCGTCCTCCCGGGGGCGGTGAACACTGAAGCTTTCTTT. The full variable domain, its missing parts supplied by reference TRBV29-1 and TRBJ1-1, is SAVISQKPSRDICQRGTSLTIQCQVDSQVTMMFWYRQQPGQSLTLIATANQGSEATYESGFVIDKFPISRPNLTFSTLTVSNMSPEDSSIYLCSVLPGAVNTEAFFGQGTRLTVV.

The table lists this clone with a count of one. The V and J genes are TRBV6-1 and TRBJ1-6; D is unresolved. V was clipped by 1 base and J by 7 bases, with 8 bases between them. Germline V gives CDR1 MNHNS, CDR2 SASEGT. This CDR3 has 14 amino acids. As DNA, the CDR3 is TGTGCCAGCAGTGAAGACCCGGCCAATTCACCCCTCCACTTT. It translates to CASSEDPANSPLHF.

The chain has TRBV27 and TRBJ2-1; D is ambiguous. This CDR3 comprises 16 residues. Between the trimmed V and J ends, which lost 6 bases and 4 bases, there was a span of 19 bases. Looked up from germline, CDR1 is MNHEY and CDR2 is SMNVEV (reference sequence). The CDR3 bases are TGTGCCAGCAGCTCAGTGTCGGTTACTCGGTACAATGAGCAGTTCTTC. Amino acids: CASSSVSVTRYNEQFF.

CDR3 nucleotides: TGCAGCGTTGAATCGGACGGGGTCACCGGGGAGCTGTTTTTT. This sequence encodes CSVESDGVTGELFF. The chain is built from TRBV29-1 and TRBJ2-2; TRBD2 might be the D (5 bases). CDR3 size: 14 residues. CDR1 and CDR2 from the germline V gene are SQVTM and ANQGSEA. V was pared by 2 bases and J by 4 bases, with 11 bases between.

The chain joins TRBV2 to TRBJ1-2, with 9 bases fitting TRBD1. V gave up 6 bases and J gave up 7 bases; unmatched junction bases: 3. This CDR3 comprises 12 residues. CDR1 and CDR2 (germline): SNHLY, FYNNEI. CDR3 in DNA: TGTGCCAGCAGCGCGACAGGGGGTGGCTACACCTTC. It yields the protein CASSATGGGYTF.

The gene calls are TRBV10-2 and TRBJ1-5; 10 bases are a match to TRBD1. Looked up from germline, CDR1 is WSHSY and CDR2 is SAAADI. The CDR3 sequence is 15 residues long. Trimming cost V 4 bases and J 6 bases; bases outside gene matches: 6. The DNA of the CDR3 is TGCGCCAGCAGTGCGACAGGGGGCATCGGTCAGCCCCAGCATTTT. This codes for CASSATGGIGQPQHF.

The rearrangement uses TRBV27 and TRBJ2-5, with 7 nucleotides matching TRBD1. The CDR3 length is 14 residues. With 6 bases clipped from V and 5 bases from J, the junction kept 9 bases outside the gene matches. The germline V gene encodes CDR1 MNHEY and CDR2 SMNVEV (reference sequence). This CDR3 is CASRQPDRSETQYF. The CDR3 coding sequence is TGTGCCAGCAGACAACCGGACAGGTCTGAGACCCAGTACTTC.

The J gene is TRBJ2-3, the V gene TRBV6-5, with 8 bases matching TRBD2. The CDR3 runs 15 residues. Trimming removed 4 bases from V and 1 base from J; junction bases left unmatched: 4. Germline CDR1 MNHEY, CDR2 SVGAGI. CDR3 residues: CASSLRGEGTDTQYF. The CDR3 DNA is TGTGCCAGCAGTTTGCGGGGGGAGGGCACAGATACGCAGTATTTT.

The chain recombines TRBV5-1 with TRBJ1-6, with 9 bases that match TRBD1. With V trimmed by 0 bases and J by 9 bases, 7 bases remained unmatched. This CDR3 has 16 amino acids. Germline V gives CDR1 SGHRS, CDR2 YFSETQ. The CDR3 region has the DNA TGCGCCAGCAGCTTGGTTGCGACAGGGGGTATTTCACCCCTCCACTTT. It codes for CASSLVATGGISPLHF.

Here the CDR3 DNA reads TGTGCCAGCAGTTTCGTCAGGGGGAATCAGCCCCAGCATTTT. This translates into CASSFVRGNQPQHF. This chain links TRBV28 with TRBJ1-5, with 7 bases fitting TRBD1. Germline assignment: CDR1 MDHEN and CDR2 SYDVKM. The CDR3 has 14 residues. V gave up 3 bases and J gave up 4 bases; unmatched junction bases: 3.

V is TRBV19 and J is TRBJ1-1, with 8 bases identical to TRBD1. The CDR3 runs to 13 residues. V was clipped by 7 bases and J by 5 bases; unmatched bases: 6. The germline V gene has CDR1 LNHDA and CDR2 SQIVND (reference sequence). The CDR3 region has the DNA TGTGCCAGTAACTTTGACAGGGGAACTGAAGCTTTCTTT. Translating it yields CASNFDRGTEAFF. The whole variable domain, remainder taken from reference TRBV19 and TRBJ1-1, is DGGITQSPKYLFRKEGQNVTLSCEQNLNHDAMYWYRQDPGQGLRLIYYSQIVNDFQKGDIAEGYSVSREKKESFPLTVTSAQKNPTAFYLCASNFDRGTEAFFGQGTRLTVV.

A word on this clone: Different DNA sequences within this sample yield the same CDR3. This chain connects TRBV18 to TRBJ1-3; D might be TRBD1 (5 bases). The germline CDR1 and CDR2 sequences are KGHSH and LQKENI. Deletions cut 6 bases from V and 4 bases from J, with 10 bases between. The CDR3 runs to 13 residues. The CDR3 bases are TGTGCCAGCTCCCCGGACAAAGGAAACACCATATATTTT. This codes for CASSPDKGNTIYF.